The sample holds a few counts of the clone carrying this T cell receptor (beta chain). No antigen is known for it. Germline V gives CDR1 SGHTA, CDR2 FQGNSA. The CDR3 length is 14 residues. The V end was cut by 9 bases, the J end by 1 base, with 15 bases between. Each CDR3 protein is one row after TCRdb ran MiXCR on the 5' RACE reads. The sample has roughly 39,000 distinct CDR3 sequences, around 18% seen once. Study-level results: Whole repertoires were not studied in the larger cohort, only one V-J beta rearrangement.

Sequenced sample: naive CD4+ T cells sorted from a lymph node. Subset given: naive CD4+ T cells, CD4+CD45RA+CD25-. The sequence was obtained from a female donor with breast cancer. The chain uses TRBV7-2 and TRBJ2-5, with a tentative D call TRBD2 (5 bases). CDR3 in amino acids: CASTGWYSQETQYF. The CDR3 DNA reads TGTGCCAGTACGGGGTGGTACTCCCAAGAGACCCAGTACTTC.